This T cell receptor (beta chain) was sequenced during a study of T-cell reconstitution after alpha-beta-depleted transplantation in children. With respect to this clonotype: What it recognizes is unknown.

Study-level findings and limits: It was reported that alpha-beta T cells came from several hundred expanded graft clones (about two months after transplant). At day 60, the high TCRbeta diversity found in some patients originated from recipient T cells and thymic progenitors that had survived. A year had passed since transplant, and T-cell counts and diversity by then came mostly from newly produced T cells.

Library preparation (for TCRbeta) was performed with unique molecular identifiers. TCRdb fed the PCR reads into MiXCR, producing one record per CDR3 protein. The sample carries more than 45,000 distinct CDR3 sequences, 40% to 60% recorded once. The CDR3 extends over 13 amino acids. Germline CDR1 SGHNT, CDR2 YYREEE (reference sequence). Deletions cut 5 bases from V and 2 bases from J, with 9 bases between. Sample: peripheral blood, taken before TCRalphabeta/CD19-depleted stem cell transplant. The clonotype originates from a boy in the first two years of life with SCID, due to receive a stem cell transplant. V and J are TRBV5-4 and TRBJ2-3; possibly TRBD2 for D (5 bases). The CDR3 region is CASSWTHTDTQYF. For the CDR3, the DNA is TGTGCCAGCAGTTGGACTCACACAGATACGCAGTATTTT.